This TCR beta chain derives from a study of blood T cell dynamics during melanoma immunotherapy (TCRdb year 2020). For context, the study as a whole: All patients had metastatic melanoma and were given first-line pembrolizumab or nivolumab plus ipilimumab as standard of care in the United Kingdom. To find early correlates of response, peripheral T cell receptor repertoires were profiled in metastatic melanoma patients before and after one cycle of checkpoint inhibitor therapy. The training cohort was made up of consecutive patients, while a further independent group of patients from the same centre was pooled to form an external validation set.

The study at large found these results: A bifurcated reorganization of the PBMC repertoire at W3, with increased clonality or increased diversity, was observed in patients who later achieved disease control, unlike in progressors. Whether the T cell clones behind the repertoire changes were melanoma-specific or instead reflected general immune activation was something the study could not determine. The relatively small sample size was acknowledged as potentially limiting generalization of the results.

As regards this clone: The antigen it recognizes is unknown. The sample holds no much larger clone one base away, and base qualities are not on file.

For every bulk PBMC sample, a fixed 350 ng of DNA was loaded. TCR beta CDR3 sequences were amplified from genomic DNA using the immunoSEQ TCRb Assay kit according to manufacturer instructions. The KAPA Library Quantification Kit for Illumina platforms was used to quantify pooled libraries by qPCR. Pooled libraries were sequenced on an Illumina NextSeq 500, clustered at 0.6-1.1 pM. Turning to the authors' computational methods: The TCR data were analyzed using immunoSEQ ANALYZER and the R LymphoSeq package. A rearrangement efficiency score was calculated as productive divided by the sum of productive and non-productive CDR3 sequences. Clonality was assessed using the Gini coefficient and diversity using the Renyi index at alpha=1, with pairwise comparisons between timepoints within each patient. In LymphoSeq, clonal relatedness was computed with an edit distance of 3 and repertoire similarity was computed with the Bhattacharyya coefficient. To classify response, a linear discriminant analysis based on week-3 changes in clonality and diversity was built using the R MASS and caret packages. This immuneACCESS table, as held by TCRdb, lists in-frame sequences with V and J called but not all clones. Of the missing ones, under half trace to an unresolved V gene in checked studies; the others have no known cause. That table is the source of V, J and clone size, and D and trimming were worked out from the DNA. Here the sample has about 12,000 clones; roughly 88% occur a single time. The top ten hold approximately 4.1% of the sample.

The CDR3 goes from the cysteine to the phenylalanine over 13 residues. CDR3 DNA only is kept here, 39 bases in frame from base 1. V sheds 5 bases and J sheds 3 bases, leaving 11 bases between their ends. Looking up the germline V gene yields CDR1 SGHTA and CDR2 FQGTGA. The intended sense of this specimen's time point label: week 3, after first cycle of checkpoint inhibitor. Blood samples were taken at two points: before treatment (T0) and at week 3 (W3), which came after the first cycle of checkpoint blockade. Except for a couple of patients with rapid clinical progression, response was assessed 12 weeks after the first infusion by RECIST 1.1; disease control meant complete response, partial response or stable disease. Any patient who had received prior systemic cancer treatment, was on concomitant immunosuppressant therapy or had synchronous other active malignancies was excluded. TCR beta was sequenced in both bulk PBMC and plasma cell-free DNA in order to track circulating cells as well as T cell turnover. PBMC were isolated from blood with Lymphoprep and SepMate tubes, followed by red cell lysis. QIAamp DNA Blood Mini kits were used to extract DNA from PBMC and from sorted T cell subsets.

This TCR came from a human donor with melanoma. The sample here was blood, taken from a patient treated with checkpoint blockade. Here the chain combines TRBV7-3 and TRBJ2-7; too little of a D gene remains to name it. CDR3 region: CASSLDPGYEQYF. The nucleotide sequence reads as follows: TGTGCCAGCAGCCTTGATCCCGGCTACGAGCAGTACTTC.